This section outlines one T cell receptor (beta chain) sequence together with its context. This receptor's antigen is unknown. The input lacks base qualities; no much larger clone sits a single base away. The data belong to a study of Ad26.COV2.S vaccination and SARS-CoV-2 variants (dated by TCRdb to the early 2020s). Some background on the complete study: Donors in the vaccine arm were drawn from COV1001, a phase I-IIa trial of Ad26.COV2.S in healthy adults that was multicentre, randomized, double-blind and placebo-controlled. Investigators did not know the trial group allocation while performing experiments and assessing outcomes. Sequencing of the TCRbeta repertoire served to evaluate the specificity and breadth of SARS-CoV-2-reactive T cell receptors following Ad26.COV2.S vaccination. Trial participants were randomized into five groups of five, in which low-dose or high-dose Ad26.COV2.S was given once or twice, or placebo was given on both occasions. The TCR-sequenced set comprised about 32 samples: some 19 Ad26.COV2.S vaccine recipients, 5 placebo recipients and 8 SARS-CoV-2 convalescent individuals. Ad26.COV2.S was given intramuscularly at 5x10^10 or 1x10^11 viral particles, as a single shot or as two shots 56 days apart.

What the work shows at the level of the full study, not this receptor alone: After vaccination, substantial breadth of spike-specific CD8+ and CD4+ T cell responses was reported. The study was not powered to compare responses between vaccine doses or regimens. Vaccine and placebo recipients had similar non-spike TCR breadth, a finding consistent with the vaccine containing only spike. It was noted by the authors that total T cell responses may have been underestimated by the TCR breadth and depth analyses. Compared with placebo recipients, Ad26.COV2.S recipients showed higher spike-specific TCR breadth (P = 0.0014).

The meaning of the sample's treatment or condition label: around 19 received Ad26.COV2.S at low or high dose, single or two shots; a few received placebo; per-sample allocation not given. Repertoires of vaccine and placebo recipients were sequenced from samples collected on day 63 after the first injection. In Cohort 1b, 25 to 30 adults aged 18-55 years were enrolled at a single site in Boston, USA, between 29 July and 7 August 2020. As a vaccine, Ad26.COV2.S was a replication-incompetent adenovirus type 26 vector that expressed a prefusion-stabilized SARS-CoV-2 spike protein derived from the original Wuhan strain. CDR1 and CDR2, looked up from the germline V gene, are MDHEN and SYDVKM. Trimming takes 6 bases off V and 5 bases off J; junction bases not matched to a gene: 15. From cysteine to phenylalanine, the CDR3 is 16 amino acids long. Solely the CDR3 DNA is kept, with 48 bases framed from the first base.

TCRbeta CDR3 regions were sequenced with the immunoSEQ Assay. After extraction, genomic DNA underwent amplification by bias-controlled multiplex PCR, followed by high-throughput sequencing. The authors' pipeline ran thus. To quantify the absolute abundance of every unique TCRbeta CDR3 region, sequences were collapsed and filtered. T cell fraction was estimated by normalizing TCRbeta template counts to usable DNA, with usable DNA measured through amplification of reference genes found in all nucleated cells. Repertoire TCRs were annotated as SARS-CoV-2-specific by exact matching of V gene, CDR3 amino acid sequence and J gene to a known reactive TCR set. MIRA supplied the reference SARS-CoV-2 TCR set, which was filtered for enrichment in COVID-19-positive ImmuneCODE repertoires so that public or cross-reactive TCRs were removed. Based on the MIRA antigens, annotated TCRs were further analysed at the level of specific ORF or position within ORF. Breadth was defined as the number of annotated unique rearrangements divided by the total number of unique productive rearrangements, and depth was defined as the summed frequency of the annotated unique rearrangements. Group comparisons of TCR breadth used two-sided Wilcoxon rank-sum tests. TCRdb's version of the immuneACCESS table is confined to in-frame rearrangements and falls short of the full clone set. An unresolved V gene accounts for under half of the shortfall where checked; the remainder is of unknown origin. That table supplies the V and J calls and clone size; D and trimming were determined from the DNA. The sample contains some 320,000 clones, about 82% of them found a single time. The top ten clones comprise about 2.1% of the sample.

Here the sequenced sample was peripheral blood, taken in a trial of Ad26.COV2.S vaccine versus placebo. The chain was built from TRBV28 and TRBJ1-2, with 7 bases aligning to TRBD1. The receptor was derived from a person between 18 and 65 years old who received the Ad26.COV2.S COVID-19 vaccine or a placebo. This receptor has the CDR3 CASSPLYRGGLYGYTF. The nucleotide sequence reads as follows: TGTGCCAGCAGCCCACTCTACAGAGGGGGCCTTTATGGCTACACCTTC.